Listed below are T cell receptor beta chains from one sample, sequenced in a study of Ad26.COV2.S vaccination and SARS-CoV-2 variants. Profiling relied on immunoSEQ multiplex PCR, and the TCRdb table lists in-frame clones only, not all of them. In the table there are about 350,000 clones, around 89% of which are singletons. This specimen was peripheral blood, taken in a trial of Ad26.COV2.S vaccine versus placebo. The receptor set was obtained from a person between 18 and 60 years old who received the Ad26.COV2.S COVID-19 vaccine or a placebo. Both conserved end residues are part of each CDR3. D genes are given only for firm matches. Clone sizes are given selectively: once, few, many, or a class where the clone is expanded.

V	D	J	size	CDR3	DNA
TRBV6-5	.	TRBJ1-1	.	CASRVNTEAFF	TGTGCCAGCAGGGTTAACACTGAAGCTTTCTTT
TRBV3-1/TRBV3-2	.	TRBJ1-1	.	CASSQDGGGTTEAFF	TGTGCCAGCAGCCAAGATGGGGGGGGGACCACTGAAGCTTTCTTT
TRBV4-2	.	TRBJ2-3	once	CASSQDLASSPSTDTQYF	TGTGCCAGCAGCCAAGATCTCGCCTCTAGCCCCAGCACAGATACGCAGTATTTT
TRBV7-2	TRBD1	TRBJ1-3	.	CASSLGGGTGNTIYF	TGTGCCAGCAGCTTAGGAGGGGGCACTGGAAACACCATATATTTT
TRBV27	.	TRBJ2-1	.	CASSPTHYPYNEQFF	TGTGCCAGCAGCCCAACCCACTATCCTTACAATGAGCAGTTCTTC
TRBV7-2	.	TRBJ2-3	.	CASSLGTYTSTDTQYF	TGTGCCAGCAGCTTAGGGACTTATACTAGCACAGATACGCAGTATTTT
TRBV5-1	TRBD2	TRBJ2-1	.	CASSLAGGRSYNEQFF	TGCGCCAGCAGTTTAGCGGGAGGGCGGTCCTACAATGAGCAGTTCTTC
TRBV13	.	TRBJ1-5	.	CASTRGSNQPQHF	TGTGCCAGCACCCGAGGTAGCAATCAGCCCCAGCATTTT
TRBV7-8	.	TRBJ1-4	.	CASSWDATNEKLFF	TGTGCCAGCAGCTGGGACGCAACTAATGAAAAACTGTTTTTT
TRBV20-1	TRBD1	TRBJ1-4	.	CSASDRGNEKLFF	TGCAGTGCTAGTGACAGGGGCAATGAAAAACTGTTTTTT
TRBV2	TRBD2	TRBJ2-7	.	CASRATSGSLSYEQYF	TGTGCCAGCAGAGCGACTAGCGGGAGCCTCTCCTACGAGCAGTACTTC
TRBV6-1	.	TRBJ2-7	.	CASSEAPGPANPYEQYF	TGTGCCAGCAGTGAAGCCCCGGGACCAGCGAATCCCTACGAGCAGTACTTC
TRBV21-1	.	TRBJ2-7	.	CASSKWGQGGDYEQYF	TGTGCCAGCAGCAAATGGGGACAGGGGGGAGACTACGAGCAGTACTTC
TRBV18	TRBD1	TRBJ2-1	.	CASSPLSPEDRGSSNSYNEQFF	TGTGCCAGCTCACCACTTTCCCCTGAGGACAGGGGATCATCTAACTCCTACAATGAGCAGTTCTTC
TRBV28	.	TRBJ1-5	.	CASSLLNYQGLYSNQPQHF	TGTGCCAGCAGTTTATTAAACTACCAGGGGCTTTATAGCAATCAGCCCCAGCATTTT
TRBV4-1	.	TRBJ1-5	.	CASSQDGHYNQPQHF	TGCGCCAGCAGCCAAGATGGGCACTACAATCAGCCCCAGCATTTT
TRBV4-2	.	TRBJ2-1	.	CASSQGLGPASSYNEQFF	TGTGCCAGCAGCCAAGGCCTCGGTCCAGCGAGCTCCTACAATGAGCAGTTCTTC
TRBV6-2/TRBV6-3	.	TRBJ2-1	.	CASSYSRTGTGLDEQFF	TGTGCCAGCAGTTACTCGCGTACCGGGACTGGCTTGGATGAGCAGTTCTTC
TRBV9	TRBD1	TRBJ2-7	.	CASSVALGQAMGEQYF	TGTGCCAGCAGCGTAGCCCTTGGACAGGCGATGGGCGAGCAGTACTTC
TRBV24-1	.	TRBJ1-5	.	CATSDSSSSNQPQHF	TGTGCCACCAGTGATTCCAGTTCCAGCAATCAGCCCCAGCATTTT
TRBV24-1	.	TRBJ2-2	.	CATSLDGGELFF	TGTGCCACCAGTTTGGACGGAGGGGAGCTGTTTTTT
TRBV5-1	.	TRBJ2-1	.	CASSLAVDNEQFF	TGCGCCAGCAGCTTGGCCGTTGACAATGAGCAGTTCTTC
TRBV7-9	.	TRBJ2-7	once	CASTSGGPYEQYF	TGTGCCAGCACATCTGGGGGCCCCTACGAGCAGTACTTC
TRBV11-2	.	TRBJ1-1	.	CASSIRNTEAFF	TGTGCCAGCAGCATAAGGAACACTGAAGCTTTCTTT
TRBV10-2	.	TRBJ2-2	.	CASSESWGTSTGELFF	TGCGCCAGCAGTGAGTCTTGGGGGACCAGCACCGGGGAGCTGTTTTTT
TRBV30	.	TRBJ1-6	few	CAYSLRGSDSPLHF	TGTGCCTACAGCCTCCGAGGCTCGGATTCACCCCTCCACTTT
TRBV7-9	TRBD1	TRBJ1-1	.	CASSLAAGGNTEAFF	TGTGCCAGCAGCTTAGCGGCAGGGGGCAACACTGAAGCTTTCTTT
TRBV27	TRBD2	TRBJ2-1	.	CASNLAGGPRPGEQFF	TGTGCCAGCAATCTAGCGGGAGGGCCTCGCCCGGGTGAGCAGTTCTTC